This record concerns one T cell receptor (beta chain) sequence. Its cognate antigen is unknown. The CDR3 totals 14 residues. V was trimmed by 4 bases and J by 2 bases, leaving 8 bases between them. Per the germline V gene, CDR1 is SGHVS and CDR2 is FQNEAQ. The sample belongs to a study of CD8+CD57+ T cells in acquired aplastic anemia. Across the study: Sorted CD4+ plus CD8+ cells gave DNA averaging about 3 ug.

Study-level findings and limits: Patients and controls had CD8+ Simpson's diversity values that were not significantly distinct. Overlapping CD8+ CDR3 repertoires of patients and controls contained some 30 shared sequences.

Profiling that covered TCR beta VDJ and CDR3 relied on genomic DNA as its template. TCRdb recomputed calls from the reads with MiXCR, one row per CDR3 protein. The repertoire holds 150,000 to 200,000 distinct CDR3 sequences, 64% seen once, with about 43% in the top ten. The chain uses TRBV7-8 and TRBJ2-2, with a tentative D call TRBD1 (6 bases). This TCR was sampled from a human donor with severe aplastic anemia or a healthy control (not recorded which). The sample taken for sequencing was sorted CD4+, CD8+, or CD8+CD57+ T cells (not recorded which) from PBMCs. CDR3 protein: CASSSTGNTGELFF. The CDR3 region has the DNA TGTGCCAGCAGCTCGACAGGAAACACCGGGGAGCTGTTTTTT.